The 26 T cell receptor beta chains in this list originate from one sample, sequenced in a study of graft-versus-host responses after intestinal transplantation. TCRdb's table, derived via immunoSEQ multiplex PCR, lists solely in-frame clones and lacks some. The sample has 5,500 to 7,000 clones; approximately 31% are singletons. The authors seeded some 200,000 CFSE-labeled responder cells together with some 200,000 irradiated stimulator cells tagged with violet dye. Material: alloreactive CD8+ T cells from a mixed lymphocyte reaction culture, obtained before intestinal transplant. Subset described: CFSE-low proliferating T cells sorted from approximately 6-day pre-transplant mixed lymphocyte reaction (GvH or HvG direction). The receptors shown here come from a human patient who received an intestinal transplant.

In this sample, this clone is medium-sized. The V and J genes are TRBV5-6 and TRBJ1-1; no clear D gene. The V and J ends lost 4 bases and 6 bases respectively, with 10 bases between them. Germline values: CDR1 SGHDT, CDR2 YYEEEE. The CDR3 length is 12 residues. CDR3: CASSTRGPEAFF. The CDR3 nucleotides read TGTGCCAGCAGCACCCGAGGCCCTGAAGCTTTCTTT.

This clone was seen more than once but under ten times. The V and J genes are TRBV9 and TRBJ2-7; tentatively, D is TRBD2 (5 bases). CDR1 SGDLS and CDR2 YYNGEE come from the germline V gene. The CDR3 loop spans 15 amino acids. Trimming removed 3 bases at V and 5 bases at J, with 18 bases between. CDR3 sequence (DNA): TGTGCCAGCAGCGCCGGAGGACTGGCGATGGACGAGCAGTACTTC. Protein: CASSAGGLAMDEQYF. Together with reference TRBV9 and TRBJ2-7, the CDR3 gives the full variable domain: DSGVTQTPKHLITATGQRVTLRCSPRSGDLSVYWYQQSLDQGLQFLIQYYNGEERAKGNILERFSAQQFPDLHSELNLSSLELGDSALYFCASSAGGLAMDEQYFGPGTRLTVT.

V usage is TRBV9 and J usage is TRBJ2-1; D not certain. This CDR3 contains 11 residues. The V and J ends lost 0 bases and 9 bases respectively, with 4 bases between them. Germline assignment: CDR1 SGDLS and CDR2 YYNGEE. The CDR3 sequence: CASSVAGEQFF. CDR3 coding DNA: TGTGCCAGCAGCGTAGCCGGTGAGCAGTTCTTC.

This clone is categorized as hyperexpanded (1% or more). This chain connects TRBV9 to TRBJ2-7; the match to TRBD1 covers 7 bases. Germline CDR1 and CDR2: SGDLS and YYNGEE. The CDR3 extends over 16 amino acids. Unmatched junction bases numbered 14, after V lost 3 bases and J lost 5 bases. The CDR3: CASSGDPRQGFDEQYF. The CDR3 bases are TGTGCCAGCAGCGGTGACCCCAGACAGGGTTTCGACGAGCAGTACTTC.

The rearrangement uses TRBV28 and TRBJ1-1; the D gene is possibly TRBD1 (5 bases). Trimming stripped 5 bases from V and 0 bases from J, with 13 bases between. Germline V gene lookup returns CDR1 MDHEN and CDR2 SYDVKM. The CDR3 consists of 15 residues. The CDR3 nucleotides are TGTGCCAGCAGTACCAACATAGGGGTGAACACTGAAGCTTTCTTT. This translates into CASSTNIGVNTEAFF. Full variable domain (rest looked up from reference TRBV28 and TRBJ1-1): DVKVTQSSRYLVKRTGEKVFLECVQDMDHENMFWYRQDPGLGLRLIYFSYDVKMKEKGDIPEGYSVSREKKERFSLILESASTNQTSMYLCASSTNIGVNTEAFFGQGTRLTVV.

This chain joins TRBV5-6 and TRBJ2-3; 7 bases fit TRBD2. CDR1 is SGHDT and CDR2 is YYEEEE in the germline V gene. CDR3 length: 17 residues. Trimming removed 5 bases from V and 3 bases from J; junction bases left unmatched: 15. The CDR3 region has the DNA TGTGCCAGCAGGTTGCGCGGGGGAGAACTAAAGACAGATACGCAGTATTTT. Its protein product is CASRLRGGELKTDTQYF.

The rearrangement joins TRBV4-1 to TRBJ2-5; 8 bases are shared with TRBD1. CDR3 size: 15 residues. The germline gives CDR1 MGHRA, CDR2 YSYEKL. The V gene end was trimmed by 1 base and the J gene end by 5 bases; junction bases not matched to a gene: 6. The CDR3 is CASSQVGQGMETQYF. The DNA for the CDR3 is TGCGCCAGCAGCCAAGTTGGACAGGGAATGGAGACCCAGTACTTC.

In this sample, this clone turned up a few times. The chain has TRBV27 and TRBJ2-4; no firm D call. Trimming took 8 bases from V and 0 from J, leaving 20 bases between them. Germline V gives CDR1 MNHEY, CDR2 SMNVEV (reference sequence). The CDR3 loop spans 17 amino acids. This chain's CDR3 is CASPLSRERLAKNIQYF. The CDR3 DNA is TGTGCCAGCCCCCTGAGTCGCGAGCGTCTAGCCAAAAACATTCAGTACTTC.

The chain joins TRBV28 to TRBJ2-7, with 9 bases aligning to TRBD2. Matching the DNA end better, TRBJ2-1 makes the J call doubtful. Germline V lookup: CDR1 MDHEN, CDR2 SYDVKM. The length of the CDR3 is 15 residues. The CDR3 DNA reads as TGTGCCAGCAGTTTAGCGGCTAGCGGGACGAATGAGCAGTTCTTC. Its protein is CASSLAASGTNEQFF.

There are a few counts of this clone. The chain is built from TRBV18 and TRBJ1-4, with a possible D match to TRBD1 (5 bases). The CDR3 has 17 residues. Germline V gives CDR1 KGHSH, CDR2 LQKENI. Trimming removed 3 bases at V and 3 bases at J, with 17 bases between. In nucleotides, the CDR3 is TGTGCCAGCTCACCTCACACACTGGGGGGGGCTAATGAAAAACTGTTTTTT. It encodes CASSPHTLGGANEKLFF.

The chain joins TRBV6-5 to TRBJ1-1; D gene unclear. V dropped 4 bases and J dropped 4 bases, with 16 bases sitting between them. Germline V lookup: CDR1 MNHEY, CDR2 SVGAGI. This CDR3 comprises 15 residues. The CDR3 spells CASSSAEVLSTEAFF. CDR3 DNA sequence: TGTGCCAGCAGTTCCGCGGAAGTCCTGAGCACTGAAGCTTTCTTT.

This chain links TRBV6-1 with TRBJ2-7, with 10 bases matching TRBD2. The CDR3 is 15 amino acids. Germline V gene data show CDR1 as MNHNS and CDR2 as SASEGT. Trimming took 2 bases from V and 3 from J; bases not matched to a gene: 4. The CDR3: CASSEPGLAVYEQYF. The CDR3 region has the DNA TGTGCCAGCAGTGAACCTGGACTAGCGGTCTACGAGCAGTACTTC.

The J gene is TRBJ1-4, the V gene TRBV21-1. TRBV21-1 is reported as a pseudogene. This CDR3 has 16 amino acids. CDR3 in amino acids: CASIRGGVGTNEKLFF. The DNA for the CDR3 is TGTGCCAGCATCCGGGGGGGGGTAGGAACTAATGAAAAACTGTTTTTT.

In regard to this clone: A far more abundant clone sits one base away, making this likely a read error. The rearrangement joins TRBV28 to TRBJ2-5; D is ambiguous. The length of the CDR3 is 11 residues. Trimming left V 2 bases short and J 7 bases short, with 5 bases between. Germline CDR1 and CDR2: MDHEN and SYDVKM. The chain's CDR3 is CASSLGWTQYF. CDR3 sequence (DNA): TGTGCCAGCAGTTTAGGCTGGACCCAGTACTTC. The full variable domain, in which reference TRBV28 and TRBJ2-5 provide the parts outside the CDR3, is DVKVTQSSRYLVKRTGEKVFLECVQDMDHENMFWYRQDPGLGLRLIYFSYDVKMKEKGDIPEGYSVSREKKERFSLILESASTNQTSMYLCASSLGWTQYFGPGTRLLVL.

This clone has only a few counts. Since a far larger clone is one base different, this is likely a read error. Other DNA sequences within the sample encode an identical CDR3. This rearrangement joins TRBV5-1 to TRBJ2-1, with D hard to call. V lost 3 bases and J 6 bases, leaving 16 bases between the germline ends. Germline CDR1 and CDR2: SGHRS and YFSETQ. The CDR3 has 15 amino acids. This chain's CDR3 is CASSSINLPGNEQFF. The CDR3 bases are TGCGCCAGCAGCTCCATTAATCTCCCAGGCAATGAGCAGTTCTTC. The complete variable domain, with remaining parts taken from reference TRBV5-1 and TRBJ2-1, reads KAGVTQTPRYLIKTRGQQVTLSCSPISGHRSVSWYQQTPGQGLQFLFEYFSETQRNKGNFPGRFSGRQFSNSRSEMNVSTLELGDSALYLCASSSINLPGNEQFFGPGTRLTVL.

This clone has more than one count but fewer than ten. The CDR3, as DNA: TGCGCCAGCAGCGGACAGGACCCATATGGCTACACCTTC. Its translation is CASSGQDPYGYTF. V usage is TRBV4-1 and J usage is TRBJ1-2; 7 nucleotides match TRBD1. Trimming cost V 5 bases and J 5 bases; bases outside gene matches: 5. CDR1 is MGHRA, CDR2 YSYEKL, per germline. The CDR3 totals 13 residues.

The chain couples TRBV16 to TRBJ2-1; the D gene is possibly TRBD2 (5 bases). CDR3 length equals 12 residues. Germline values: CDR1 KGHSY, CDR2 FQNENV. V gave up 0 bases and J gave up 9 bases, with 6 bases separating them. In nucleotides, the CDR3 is TGTGCCAGCAGCCAATCGCGGGCTGAGCAGTTCTTC. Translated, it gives CASSQSRAEQFF.

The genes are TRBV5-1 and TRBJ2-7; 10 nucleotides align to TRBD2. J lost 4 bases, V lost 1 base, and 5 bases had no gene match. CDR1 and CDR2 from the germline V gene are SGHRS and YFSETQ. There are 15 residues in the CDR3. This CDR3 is CASSLLSGGGYEQYF. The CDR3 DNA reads TGCGCCAGCAGCTTGCTCAGCGGGGGGGGATACGAGCAGTACTTC.

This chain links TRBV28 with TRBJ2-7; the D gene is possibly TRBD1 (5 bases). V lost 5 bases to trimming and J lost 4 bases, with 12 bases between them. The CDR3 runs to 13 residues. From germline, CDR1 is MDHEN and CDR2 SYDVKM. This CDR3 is CASSAKTAYEQYF. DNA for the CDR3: TGTGCCAGCAGTGCGAAGACAGCTTACGAGCAGTACTTC.

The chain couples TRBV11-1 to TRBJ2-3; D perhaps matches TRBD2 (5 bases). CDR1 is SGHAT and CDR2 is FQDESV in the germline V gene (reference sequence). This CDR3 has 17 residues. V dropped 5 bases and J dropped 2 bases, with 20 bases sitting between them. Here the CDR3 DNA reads TGTGCCAGCAGCCTACCCCCTCTAGCTCCAAACACAGATACGCAGTATTTT. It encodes CASSLPPLAPNTDTQYF.

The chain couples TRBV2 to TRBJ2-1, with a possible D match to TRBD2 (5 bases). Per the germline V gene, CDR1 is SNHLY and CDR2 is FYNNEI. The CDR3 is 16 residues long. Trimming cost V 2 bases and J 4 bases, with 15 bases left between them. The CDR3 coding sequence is TGTGCCAGCAGTGAAATTGTCGGGGTGATGTACAATGAGCAGTTCTTC. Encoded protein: CASSEIVGVMYNEQFF.

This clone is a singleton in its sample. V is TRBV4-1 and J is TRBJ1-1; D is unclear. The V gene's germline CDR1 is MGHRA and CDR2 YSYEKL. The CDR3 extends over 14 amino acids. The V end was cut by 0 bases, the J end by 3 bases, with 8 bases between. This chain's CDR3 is CASSQDGFYTEAFF. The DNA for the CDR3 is TGCGCCAGCAGCCAAGATGGCTTTTACACTGAAGCTTTCTTT.

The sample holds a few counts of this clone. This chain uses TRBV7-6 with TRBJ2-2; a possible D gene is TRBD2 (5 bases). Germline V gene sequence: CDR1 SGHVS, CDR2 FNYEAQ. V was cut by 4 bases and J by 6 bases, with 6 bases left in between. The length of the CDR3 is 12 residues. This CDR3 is CASSWRSGELFF. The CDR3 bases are TGTGCCAGCAGCTGGAGGTCCGGGGAGCTGTTTTTT.

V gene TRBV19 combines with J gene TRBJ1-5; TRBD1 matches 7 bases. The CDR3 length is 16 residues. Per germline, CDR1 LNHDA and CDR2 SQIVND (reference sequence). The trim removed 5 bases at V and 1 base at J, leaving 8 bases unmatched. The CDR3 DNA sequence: TGTGCCAGTAGTGGAAGACAGGGATTGAGCAATCAGCCCCAGCATTTT. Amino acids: CASSGRQGLSNQPQHF.

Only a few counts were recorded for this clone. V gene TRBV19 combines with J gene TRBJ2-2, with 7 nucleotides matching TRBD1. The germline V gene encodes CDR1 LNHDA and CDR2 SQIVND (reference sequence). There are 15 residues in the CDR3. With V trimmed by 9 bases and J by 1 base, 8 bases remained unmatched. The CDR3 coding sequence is TGTGCCAGCAACTTCGGGACAGAGAACACCGGGGAGCTGTTTTTT. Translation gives CASNFGTENTGELFF. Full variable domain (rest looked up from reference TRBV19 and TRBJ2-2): DGGITQSPKYLFRKEGQNVTLSCEQNLNHDAMYWYRQDPGQGLRLIYYSQIVNDFQKGDIAEGYSVSREKKESFPLTVTSAQKNPTAFYLCASNFGTENTGELFFGEGSRLTVL.

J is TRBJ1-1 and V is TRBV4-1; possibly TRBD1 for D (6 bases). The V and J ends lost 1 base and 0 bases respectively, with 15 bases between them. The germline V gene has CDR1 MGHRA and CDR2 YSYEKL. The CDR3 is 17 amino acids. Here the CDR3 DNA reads TGCGCCAGCAGCCAAGTAAGCGGGGGGCGCATGAACACTGAAGCTTTCTTT. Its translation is CASSQVSGGRMNTEAFF.